This T cell receptor beta chain stems from a study of technical replicates of blood from a handful of donors. CDR1 is SNHLY, CDR2 FYNNEI, per germline. The V gene lost 8 bases and the J gene lost 1 base, with 9 bases spanning the gap. The CDR3 extends over 12 amino acids. Only in-frame clones appear in the TCRdb table, and some are missing; sequencing was by immunoSEQ multiplex PCR. The repertoire consists of more than 90,000 clones, with approximately 96% occurring once and the leading ten covering almost 0.35%. The genes are TRBV2 and TRBJ2-7; no firm D call. Sample: T cells isolated from PBMCs. The receptor comes from a human donor in good health. CDR3 region: CASHGGSYEQYF. CDR3 bases: TGTGCCAGCCACGGCGGTTCCTACGAGCAGTACTTC.